This T cell receptor (beta chain) was captured by sequencing in a study of cytomegalovirus exposure and HLA in healthy donors. Overall study context: The study placed approximately 78% of its approximately 400 genotyped donors in the Caucasian-associated ancestry cluster. Study-wide points: Roughly even sequencing depth across donors was the assumption behind the presence/absence analyses. In a later analysis, TCR beta V- and J-gene trimming was associated with a missense DCLRE1C variant.

Points on this clone: The antigen remains undetermined.

Looked up from germline, CDR1 is PRHDT and CDR2 is FYEKMQ (reference sequence). Trimming removed 3 bases from V and 0 bases from J; junction bases left unmatched: 8. The CDR3 consists of 17 residues. It was with 60 Vbeta and 13 Jbeta primers that the PCR ran. The assay was immunoSEQ multiplex PCR, and TCRdb's table has in-frame clones only and misses some. The table has 150,000 to 200,000 clones, about 88% seen once. Sequencing was carried out using PBMCs. The chain uses TRBV13 and TRBJ2-1; TRBD1 agrees at 7 bases. This receptor was taken from a young woman in good health and CMV-seronegative. CDR3 sequence: CASSFREQGPSYNEQFF. The CDR3 region has the DNA TGTGCCAGCAGCTTTCGGGAACAGGGGCCCTCCTACAATGAGCAGTTCTTC.